This T cell receptor beta chain was identified during a study of long-term antiretroviral therapy in people with HIV. immunoSEQ v3.0 was run at survey level. The repertoire was sequenced with immunoSEQ multiplex PCR; TCRdb's copy has only in-frame clones and lacks some. The sample contains roughly 23,000 clones, approximately 82% of which appear only once. The CDR3 totals 16 residues. The V end was cut by 6 bases, the J end by 1 base, with 18 bases between. The germline V gene encodes CDR1 LNHNV and CDR2 YYDKDF (reference sequence). This clonotype was obtained from a young man with HIV. The sample consisted of unsorted PBMCs, taken 0.1 years before starting antiretroviral therapy. The chain links TRBV15 to TRBJ1-1, with a possible D match to TRBD1 (6 bases). CDR3 DNA sequence: TGTGCCACCAGACCCACGGGGGGCATAGGGAACACTGAAGCTTTCTTT. It specifies CATRPTGGIGNTEAFF.